Listed here are 27 T cell receptor beta chains from one sample, sequenced in a study of cytomegalovirus exposure and HLA in healthy donors. 13 Jbeta primers and 60 Vbeta primers were used for the PCR. This table comes from immunoSEQ multiplex PCR, and its TCRdb copy is limited to in-frame clones, with some not included. This listing includes tens of thousands of clones. Sequences were obtained from PBMCs. The receptor source for this set is a woman aged 18-29 years in good health and CMV-seronegative.

J is TRBJ1-2 and V is TRBV5-1, with D possibly TRBD1 on 5 matching bases. The CDR3 extends over 15 amino acids. Germline assignment: CDR1 SGHRS and CDR2 YFSETQ. The V end lost 0 bases, the J end lost 3 bases, and 12 bases lay between the germline ends. The CDR3 sequence is CASSLAIGADYGYTF. For the CDR3, the DNA is TGCGCCAGCAGCTTGGCAATTGGGGCCGACTATGGCTACACCTTC. Full variable domain (missing parts from reference TRBV5-1 and TRBJ1-2): KAGVTQTPRYLIKTRGQQVTLSCSPISGHRSVSWYQQTPGQGLQFLFEYFSETQRNKGNFPGRFSGRQFSNSRSEMNVSTLELGDSALYLCASSLAIGADYGYTFGSGTRLTVV.

Here the CDR3 reads CASSLYRVSNQPQHF. CDR3 in DNA: TGTGCCAGCAGCTTATACCGGGTCAGCAATCAGCCCCAGCATTTT. The rearrangement joins TRBV7-8 to TRBJ1-5; D is unresolved. CDR3 length equals 15 residues. Germline CDR1 SGHVS, CDR2 FQNEAQ. The ends were cut back, 2 bases at V and 1 base at J, with 9 bases in the middle.

The rearrangement links TRBV29-1 to TRBJ2-7, with D possibly being TRBD1 (6 bases). Germline V gene sequence: CDR1 SQVTM, CDR2 ANQGSEA. CDR3 length equals 13 residues. Trimming left V 4 bases short and J 4 bases short, with 14 bases between. Here the CDR3 reads CSVVAGESYEQYF. The CDR3 DNA sequence: TGCAGCGTTGTAGCAGGGGAAAGTTACGAGCAGTACTTC.

CDR3 loop: CASSLVAAGGFGDEQFF. CDR3 bases: TGTGCCAGCAGCTTGGTTGCCGCGGGAGGCTTCGGGGATGAGCAGTTCTTC. The rearrangement joins TRBV5-6 to TRBJ2-1; 8 nucleotides agree with TRBD2. Germline V gives CDR1 SGHDT, CDR2 YYEEEE. This CDR3 has 17 amino acids. The J segment lost 8 bases and the V segment lost 0 bases, leaving 13 bases of the junction unmatched.

The CDR3 reads CASSIGLAGYNEQFF. As DNA, the CDR3 is TGCGCCAGCAGCATTGGACTAGCGGGCTACAATGAGCAGTTCTTC. The chain has TRBV5-1 and TRBJ2-1; TRBD2 matches 11 bases. The V gene's germline CDR1 is SGHRS and CDR2 YFSETQ. This CDR3 is built from 15 residues. The V gene end was trimmed by 4 bases and the J gene end by 3 bases; junction bases not matched to a gene: 3.

V and J are TRBV10-3 and TRBJ2-7, with D possibly matching TRBD1 (6 bases). Germline loops: CDR1 ENHRY, CDR2 SYGVKD. The CDR3 consists of 14 residues. Trimming took off 10 bases at V and 2 bases at J, with 18 bases between the two ends. The CDR3 reads CATIGQGTAYEQYF. The CDR3 nucleotides read TGTGCCACCATAGGCCAGGGGACGGCCTACGAGCAGTACTTC.

As DNA, the CDR3 is TGTGCCACCAGCAGTGCCGACAGGGATGGGCAGCCCCAGCATTTT. This encodes CATSSADRDGQPQHF. The chain couples TRBV15 to TRBJ1-5; 7 bases map to TRBD1. J was trimmed by 7 bases and V by 3 bases; bases with no gene match: 9. Germline CDR1 LNHNV, CDR2 YYDKDF (reference sequence). The CDR3 totals 15 residues.

V gene TRBV5-1 combines with J gene TRBJ2-2, with a possible D match to TRBD1 (6 bases). Germline-derived CDR1 and CDR2 are SGHRS and YFSETQ. Trimming pared 3 bases from V and 6 bases from J, leaving 12 bases between. The CDR3 spans 14 residues. CDR3 DNA: TGCGCCAGCAGCTATGGGGGCGATTCCGGGGAGCTGTTTTTT. Its protein is CASSYGGDSGELFF. Drawing the rest from reference TRBV5-1 and TRBJ2-2, the complete variable domain is KAGVTQTPRYLIKTRGQQVTLSCSPISGHRSVSWYQQTPGQGLQFLFEYFSETQRNKGNFPGRFSGRQFSNSRSEMNVSTLELGDSALYLCASSYGGDSGELFFGEGSRLTVL.

CDR3 nucleotide sequence: TGTGCCAGCAGTCGACAGGAAAATCAGCCCCAGCATTTT. It translates to CASSRQENQPQHF. The rearrangement links TRBV2 to TRBJ1-5; tentatively, D is TRBD1 (6 bases). This CDR3 is built from 13 residues. Trimming removed 5 bases from V and 4 bases from J, with 9 bases in between. The germline CDR1 and CDR2 sequences are SNHLY and FYNNEI.

Comments on this clone: Germline is not matched at one junction end, which may reflect a read error. The chain's CDR3 is CASSRQEKGNSHLHF. For the CDR3, the DNA is TGTGCCAGCAGCAGACAGGAGAAAGGAAATTCACACCTCCACTTT. The V and J genes are TRBV2 and TRBJ1-6, with D maybe TRBD1 (6 bases). CDR3 length equals 15 residues. Germline-derived CDR1 and CDR2 are SNHLY and FYNNEI.

This chain joins TRBV30 and TRBJ2-1; possible D gene TRBD2, 6 bases. Germline CDR1 reads GTSNPN; CDR2 reads SVGIG (reference sequence). This CDR3 is built from 12 residues. Trimming stripped 5 bases from V and 7 bases from J, with 12 bases between. This chain's CDR3 is CAWGTPGNEQFF. CDR3 DNA sequence: TGTGCCTGGGGGACTCCCGGGAATGAGCAGTTCTTC. Variable domain in full (rest from reference TRBV30 and TRBJ2-1): SQTIHQWPATLVQPVGSPLSLECTVEGTSNPNLYWYRQAAGRGLQLLFYSVGIGQISSEVPQNLSASRPQDRQFILSSKKLLLSDSGFYLCAWGTPGNEQFFGPGTRLTVL.

The chain has TRBV28 and TRBJ1-1; the match to TRBD1 covers 7 bases. This CDR3 spans 12 amino acids. CDR1 and CDR2 from the germline V gene are MDHEN and SYDVKM. V shed 9 bases and J 10 bases; nucleotides not matched to a gene: 11. The CDR3 loop is CASDLQGKRAFF. CDR3 DNA: TGTGCCAGTGACTTACAGGGGAAACGAGCTTTCTTT.

V gene TRBV15 combines with J gene TRBJ1-2, with a tentative D call TRBD1 (6 bases). This CDR3 is built from 12 residues. Germline V gene lookup returns CDR1 LNHNV and CDR2 YYDKDF (reference sequence). Trimming shortened V by 1 base and J by 12 bases, and 12 bases separated the two germline ends. CDR3 loop: CATSRGGGSNTF. CDR3 coding DNA: TGTGCCACCAGCAGAGGCGGGGGCTCCAACACCTTC.

This chain connects TRBV5-6 to TRBJ2-5, with 8 bases fitting TRBD1. V lost 0 bases, J lost 4 bases, and 5 bases stayed unmatched. The germline V gene has CDR1 SGHDT and CDR2 YYEEEE. The CDR3 runs 15 residues. As DNA, the CDR3 is TGTGCCAGCAGCTTGGAGGGGACAGGAGGAGAGACCCAGTACTTC. Translation gives CASSLEGTGGETQYF.

The chain joins TRBV28 to TRBJ1-2; TRBD1 aligns across 7 bases. The germline gives CDR1 MDHEN, CDR2 SYDVKM. V was clipped by 8 bases and J by 4 bases; unmatched bases: 4. This CDR3 contains 12 residues. The CDR3 nucleotides read TGTGCCAGCTCACCAGGGGGCTATGGCTACACCTTC. Translated: CASSPGGYGYTF.

The chain combines TRBV9 with TRBJ1-1, with D tentatively TRBD1 (5 bases). The CDR3 spans 14 residues. CDR1 is SGDLS, CDR2 YYNGEE, per germline. V was pared by 3 bases and J by 1 base, with 10 bases between. The CDR3 sequence: CASSAQQENTEAFF. The CDR3 nucleotides read TGTGCCAGCAGCGCCCAACAGGAGAACACTGAAGCTTTCTTT.

V usage is TRBV6-6 and J usage is TRBJ2-7; TRBD2 might be the D (5 bases). CDR1 MNHNY and CDR2 SVGAGI come from the germline V gene (reference sequence). The CDR3 is made up of 11 amino acids. V was pared by 4 bases and J by 9 bases, with 10 bases between. CDR3 loop: CASSSGGVQYF. CDR3 bases: TGTGCCAGCAGTTCCGGAGGCGTGCAGTACTTC.

The chain carries TRBV28 and TRBJ1-5, with D tentatively TRBD1 (6 bases). Per germline, CDR1 MDHEN and CDR2 SYDVKM. The CDR3 is 17 amino acids. Trimming removed 5 bases at V and 2 bases at J, with 19 bases between. As DNA, the CDR3 is TGTGCCAGCAGTCAACCTGGGGGCCTTTTGGGCAATCAGCCCCAGCATTTT. Its translation: CASSQPGGLLGNQPQHF.

This sequence joins TRBV7-8 and TRBJ2-7; D gene ambiguous. CDR1 is SGHVS, CDR2 FQNEAQ, per germline. The CDR3 is made up of 14 amino acids. V lost 1 base to trimming and J lost 0 bases, with 7 bases between them. CDR3 residues: CASSLGFSSYEQYF. CDR3 nucleotide sequence: TGTGCCAGCAGCTTAGGGTTTAGCTCCTACGAGCAGTACTTC.

The J gene is TRBJ1-2, the V gene TRBV4-1; D is ambiguous. The CDR3 runs 17 residues. The germline CDR1 and CDR2 sequences are MGHRA and YSYEKL. Trimming removed 2 bases at V and 0 bases at J, with 16 bases between. The CDR3 DNA reads as TGCGCCAGCAGCCAAACGGGTCCAATTCTTTCTAACTATGGCTACACCTTC. Translating gives CASSQTGPILSNYGYTF.

This chain connects TRBV7-7 to TRBJ2-5, with D perhaps matching TRBD2 (7 bases). V was shortened by 8 bases and J by 4 bases, with 11 bases between the two germline ends. The CDR3 has 12 residues. CDR1 and CDR2 (germline): SSHAT, FNYEAQ (reference sequence). CDR3 sequence: CASGGGRETQYF. CDR3 coding DNA: TGTGCCAGCGGGGGGGGGCGAGAGACCCAGTACTTC.

The CDR3 nucleotides are TGTGCCAGCAGTAGGGACAGGGCCTACTATGGCTACACCTTC. It encodes CASSRDRAYYGYTF. The rearrangement uses TRBV6-5 and TRBJ1-2; 9 nucleotides line up with TRBD1. The trim removed 5 bases at V and 3 bases at J, leaving 4 bases unmatched. This CDR3 has 14 residues. Germline assignment: CDR1 MNHEY and CDR2 SVGAGI.

The chain recombines TRBV18 with TRBJ2-1; 11 bases match TRBD2. Germline-derived CDR1 and CDR2 are KGHSH and LQKENI. The V gene end was trimmed by 6 bases and the J gene end by 7 bases; junction bases not matched to a gene: 8. The CDR3 runs to 15 residues. The DNA of the CDR3 is TGTGCCAGCTCTCCGGGACTAGCGGATCAAAATGAGCAGTTCTTC. This codes for CASSPGLADQNEQFF.

The chain is built from TRBV13 and TRBJ1-3; TRBD1 might be the D (5 bases). Germline V gene data show CDR1 as PRHDT and CDR2 as FYEKMQ (reference sequence). CDR3 length equals 16 residues. Deletions cut 0 bases from V and 3 bases from J, with 12 bases between. The CDR3 sequence is CASSLGDTVDGNTIYF. Written as DNA, the CDR3 is TGTGCCAGCAGCTTAGGGGACACGGTCGATGGAAACACCATATATTTT.

The chain links TRBV4-1 to TRBJ2-1, with 15 bases lining up with TRBD2. The germline V gene encodes CDR1 MGHRA and CDR2 YSYEKL. CDR3 length equals 19 residues. V lost 4 bases, J lost 5 bases, and 12 bases stayed unmatched. The CDR3 nucleotides are TGCGCCAGCAGCCTTGGACTAGCGGGGGGGCTAGATTGGGACAATGAGCAGTTCTTC. As protein: CASSLGLAGGLDWDNEQFF.

The rearrangement links TRBV9 to TRBJ1-6, with 8 bases matching TRBD1. The germline V gene encodes CDR1 SGDLS and CDR2 YYNGEE. V shed 3 bases, J shed 5 bases, and the junction held 10 bases outside the gene matches. The CDR3 has 17 amino acids. The CDR3 DNA sequence: TGTGCCAGCAGCGCGTTTGGGGGGACAGGTCATAATTCACCCCTCCACTTT. This gives the protein CASSAFGGTGHNSPLHF.

This rearrangement joins TRBV30 to TRBJ1-1; D ambiguous. From germline, CDR1 is GTSNPN and CDR2 SVGIG (reference sequence). Deletions cut 5 bases from V and 8 bases from J, with 12 bases between. CDR3 length: 11 residues. CDR3 in DNA: TGTGCCTGGGGCGGGCGGTCAGAAGCTTTCTTT. Its protein product is CAWGGRSEAFF.